This T cell receptor beta chain was obtained from a study of cytomegalovirus exposure and HLA in healthy donors (TCRdb year 2017). Background on the whole study: An earlier analysis of 550 to 700 of the donors reported 250 to 300 Gb of sequence data and around 120 million unique TCR beta sequences from around 200 million T cells. An early release covering roughly 640 HLA-typed donors comprised about 310 gigabases of sequencing data and about 90 million unique TCR sequences. Of the roughly 400 genotyped donors, about 80% fell in the genetic ancestry cluster associated with self-reported Caucasian donors. The study aimed to test whether cataloging public T cell receptors could reveal signatures of past pathogen exposure. The study profiled the T cell repertoires of under 850 subjects by immunosequencing and related them to cytomegalovirus serostatus. Along with the approximately 670-subject first cohort, a separate validation cohort of around 110 different subjects was used. To predict cytomegalovirus infection status, the study brought together high-throughput TCR immunosequencing, statistical association of individual TCRs with disease status, and machine learning. To study patterns of TCR occurrence, a later analysis re-analyzed previously published TCR beta repertoires from 500 to 850 donors and added high-resolution HLA genotyping. In the later analysis, no new phenotypic data were used to find candidate immune exposures; instead, reliance was placed on TCR beta sequences and their occurrence across donors. In an earlier analysis of over 550 of the donors, high-throughput TCR beta sequencing was used to judge whether each TCR beta V gene segment behaved as functional or pseudogenic. Donor age, sex, ethnicity and CMV serostatus were compiled alongside the repertoire data. In a later genetic analysis, genome-wide SNP genotypes for about three fifths of the 666 donors were used, and that subset was treated as a discovery cohort. All discovery cohort repertoires had been generated on a single sequencing platform. Both class I and class II loci were covered by HLA typing, at four-digit resolution. The number of donors typed differed by locus, with about 629-640 for A, B, C, DRB1 and DQB1, more than 500 for DQA1, over 600 for DPA1, and around 460 for DPB1. About five DR-DQ haplotypes were handled as single units for association and clustering because linkage in the cohort was strong. Among some 400 genotyped donors of the cohort, an average of approximately 250,000 unique TCR beta nucleotide sequences were sequenced per donor, around 20% of them non-productive.

This clone was detected a few times. Its antigen remains undetermined. Base-call qualities are not available, and no considerably larger clone is one nucleotide away. Overall study outcomes, separate from this receptor: Most TCR sequences were observed very rarely across donors, whereas some public TCRs were present in many individuals. A later genetic analysis associated a missense DCLRE1C variant with V-gene and J-gene trimming of TCR beta chains, and an independent cohort replicated the association. Because some donors lacked HLA typing at each locus, the association tests relied only on the typed subset. According to a later genetic analysis, donors in an Asian-associated ancestry cluster had fewer N-insertions in productive TCRs than the approximately 690-donor mean. A later analysis found that TCR association rates varied across HLA loci, with DRB1 alleles showing the most associated TCRs and HLA-C alleles the fewest. A further reported finding was that TCR beta sequences accurately predicted the HLA-A and HLA-B alleles for most subjects in the first cohort. Presence/absence analyses assumed roughly uniform sequencing depth across donors, an assumption that may not hold. A later analysis associated 15,000 to 20,000 TCR beta sequences with specific HLA alleles at a false discovery rate of 0.05. In a later analysis, several top co-occurrence clusters were reported to appear linked to parvovirus B19, influenza, CMV and Epstein-Barr virus. Some IMGT-functional V segments, including TRBV6-2 and TRBV6-3, could not be distinguished by the 87-base-pair reads and were therefore excluded. Immune exposure information for the cohort was limited to CMV serostatus. A cluster of highly shared sequence variants was judged likely to be a technical artifact of the sequencing pipeline. The classifier was reported to diagnose cytomegalovirus status with high specificity and sensitivity in both the original cohort and the validation cohort. Approximately 16 rarely observed V segments, including chromosome 9 orphons, were excluded from the earlier analysis of some 590 of the donors because counts were too low. A later analysis found that HLA-associated TCR beta chains were more clonally expanded and had lower generation probabilities than equally common non-associated chains. The cohort was sequenced for TCR beta chains only, and without alpha or paired-chain data the features that could be detected were limited. In vitro tests confirmed that a few of the cytomegalovirus-associated TCR beta chains recognize cytomegalovirus antigens. It was suggested by the authors that the approach could potentially be generalized to other disease states and immunological phenotypes. Broadly in line with IMGT annotations, most TCR beta V segments showed up in productive rearrangements about 90% or about 30% of the time in an earlier analysis of 450 to 600 of the donors. A total of 150 to 200 TCR beta chains were listed by the study as associated with cytomegalovirus. Correlated functional status among segregating V segments might be attributable to linkage disequilibrium, but an unknown experimental factor could not be ruled out. When HLA alleles, especially DR and DQ, strongly co-occurred, TCR associations were difficult to assign to individual alleles. A later analysis found that most CMV-associated TCR beta chains appeared HLA-restricted, with HLA associations seemingly driven largely by CMV exposure.

Cut back by 6 bases and 3 bases, the V and J ends lie 9 bases apart. Measured from the cysteine to the phenylalanine, the CDR3 is 12 residues long. This entry keeps only the CDR3 DNA: 36 bases, framed from base 1. The germline V gene supplies CDR1 SNHLY and CDR2 FYNNEI. The cohort comprised some 730 healthy bone marrow donors. At the time of sampling, all cohort members were nominally healthy, though unrecorded immune exposures were likely present. The donor tested CMV seronegative, placing the donor among the 300 to 400 seronegative members of the cohort. A peripheral blood sample was provided by each donor, and peripheral blood mononuclear cells were used for TCR beta sequencing. The Qiagen DNeasy Blood Extraction Kit was used to extract genomic DNA from the blood cell samples. Receptors were amplified or captured by the immunoSEQ multiplex PCR assay. A mixture of 60 forward primers for TCR Vbeta segments and 13 reverse primers for TCR Jbeta segments was used in the multiplex PCR. The CDR3 region of rearranged TCR beta genes was amplified from genomic DNA by a multiplex PCR assay. Amplified TCR beta libraries were sequenced as 87-base-pair reads on the Illumina HiSeq System. The authors processed their data as follows. A later analysis counted about 80 million unique TCR beta chains across the 666 repertoires, and roughly 10 million of these chains were shared by at least two donors. To remove PCR and sequencing errors, raw reads were error-corrected and collapsed into unique sequences using a nearest-neighbor algorithm that merged closely related sequences. V, D and J gene segments were assigned by aligning CDR3 sequences to IMGT reference sequences. For a sequence to be retained, at least a six-nucleotide match to both a V gene segment and a J gene segment was required. Rearrangements were classified as productive when the CDR3 lacked stop codons and remained in frame with V and J, and all other rearrangements were classified as non-productive. Following IMGT convention, CDR3 was defined as the stretch from the second conserved V-encoded cysteine up to the conserved J-encoded phenylalanine. The earlier analysis of 587 of the donors excluded any sequence lacking an unambiguous match to a single V gene segment. In an earlier analysis of roughly 600 of the donors, a V segment was called functional when productive rearrangements were above 56.7%, and segregating when the standard deviation between donors exceeded 5%. A statistical classification framework was built for diagnosing cytomegalovirus status from the catalog of TCR beta chain sequences. A later analysis assigned V and J genes by comparing TCR nucleotide sequences with IMGT/GENE-DB human TR gene sequences. A later analysis assigned CDR3 sequences and most-parsimonious VDJ recombination scenarios with the TCRdist pipeline. In a later analysis, every TCR beta chain was defined by the combination of its CDR3 amino acid sequence and its V-gene family, and reads without a unique V-gene family were dropped. To address suspected cross-contamination and a sequencing artifact, a later analysis removed approximately 600 highly shared, low-generation-probability nucleotide sequences. In a later analysis, a clonal expansion index for each public chain was calculated from normalized within-repertoire ranks of inferred template counts. In a later analysis, generation probabilities were computed with a VDJ recombination model fitted to out-of-frame rearrangements, and the resulting probabilities were checked against IGoR. In a later analysis, hypergeometric tests were used to score TCR-TCR, TCR-HLA and TCR-CMV co-occurrence, with a repertoire-size bias correction applied to TCR pairs. In a later analysis, false discovery rates were estimated by permuting HLA or CMV assignments 20 times. In a later analysis, co-occurring TCRs were grouped with DBSCAN, and TCRdist sequence similarity was added when clustering was performed within HLA-allele-positive subsets. Co-occurrence clustering excluded repertoires with fewer than 30,000 or more than 120,000 public chains, plus five with anomalous nucleotide sharing. Sourced from immuneACCESS, this table was stored by TCRdb with only in-frame sequences that have V and J called. A share of the clones is absent; for the studies checked, an unresolved V gene accounts for under half, and the remainder has no known explanation. V, J and clone size derive from that table, while D and trimming were established from the DNA sequence. This sample comprises 65,000 to 75,000 clones, 68% of them detected only once. The ten largest clones capture 2% to 2.5% of the sample.

This chain joins TRBV2 to TRBJ2-7; a tentative D match to TRBD1 spans 6 bases. Sequenced sample: PBMCs. This clonotype was obtained from a woman between 25 and 40 years old in good health and CMV-seronegative. Here the CDR3 is given as CASRGAGYEQYF. The DNA reads as follows: TGTGCCAGCAGGGGGGCAGGCTACGAGCAGTACTTC.